This T cell receptor (beta chain) comes out of a study of early T cells in non-severe SARS-CoV-2 infection (dated by TCRdb to the early 2020s). Study-wide context: Because TCR sequencing was done on bulk RNA from unsorted whole blood, the alpha and beta chains could not be paired.

A case-control design nested within a healthcare worker cohort in London, UK, was used, with weekly nasopharyngeal swab PCR tests and blood sampling performed. Healthcare workers were recruited during the week of the UK lockdown, between 23 and 31 March 2020, and followed weekly for up to roughly 16 weeks. Libraries were built with 5' RACE. Reads for this sample came from a NextSeq 500. In the TCR library protocol, unique molecular identifiers were attached to individual cDNA molecules to correct for PCR bias and sequencing error. Both TCR alpha and beta chains were sequenced, and tight co-correlation was observed between alpha and beta sequence abundances in each sample. The paper's processing steps were these. Decombinator V4 was used to perform V gene, J gene and CDR3 annotation of TCR sequences. TCRs were defined as expanded if a significant change between any two time points was detected under a Poisson model with p below 0.0001. Abundances of TCRs were expressed as counts per million after normalisation to the total number of TCRs sequenced in each sample. TRAV1-2 paired with TRAJ12, TRAJ20 or TRAJ33 defined MAIT TCRs, while TRAV10 paired with TRAJ18 defined iNKT TCRs. VDJdb, accessed on 1 November 2021, was searched for TCRs annotated for CMV, EBV and SARS-CoV-2, and TCRs annotated for more than one antigen were excluded. Starting from the raw public reads, TCRdb applied fastp trimming at Q25, assembled clones with MiXCR and retained in-frame beta chains. Identical CDR3 protein sequences are pooled into one entry, listed with their most common genes and DNA. TCRdb's processing, not the study's, gives the V and J calls here. Recorded for this sample are 75,000 to 80,000 distinct CDR3 sequences; 15% to 19% of them occurred a single time. Of the sample, 9.5% to 15% is held by the ten largest clones.

There are a few counts of this clonotype. Its recognized antigen is unknown. Per-base quality was not reported, and no clone a single base away is much larger than it. Results the study describes overall, beyond this receptor: VDJdb matching was skewed toward anti-spike CD8 responses, so virus-specific expansions were likely underestimated and private and CD4 specificities were missed.

The CDR3 goes from the cysteine to the phenylalanine over 14 residues. CDR3 DNA only is kept here, 42 bases in frame from base 1. Per the germline V gene, SGHRS is the CDR1 and YFSETQ is the CDR2. V and J lose 4 bases and 4 bases, and a span of 11 bases separates them. This clonotype originated in an adult who was a healthcare worker with PCR-confirmed SARS-CoV-2 infection or an uninfected control (not recorded which). The sequenced sample was whole blood. This sequence uses TRBV5-1 and TRBJ1-4; the D gene cannot be resolved reliably. In nucleotide form, the sequence is TGCGCCAGCAGCCTCGACGGAAATAATGAAAAACTGTTTTTT. Translated, this gives CASSLDGNNEKLFF.